The present T cell receptor (beta chain) was sequenced within a study of blood T cell repertoires in COVID-19. For this clone: Other DNA sequences in this specimen translate into the identical CDR3.

Trimming took 1 base from V and 4 from J, leaving 7 bases between them. CDR3 length equals 13 residues. TCRdb's copy holds only in-frame clones and misses some; the assay was immunoSEQ multiplex PCR. The profile shows approximately 250,000 clones, approximately 90% of them singletons. The sequencing input was PBMCs or T cells enriched from blood (not recorded which). The clonotype originates from a woman in her thirties who had recovered from COVID-19. The chain employs TRBV12-3 or TRBV12-4 and TRBJ1-1; D is ambiguous. The CDR3 sequence: CASSLVGGTEAFF. CDR3 sequence (DNA): TGTGCCAGCAGTTTAGTAGGCGGCACTGAAGCTTTCTTT.